A single sample gave rise to the 21 T cell receptor beta chains below, sequenced in a study of blood T cells in healthy people across ages. The use of a sample-barcoded 5' primer and a J-beta primer mix characterized a second PCR of about 6 to 11 cycles. TCRdb re-derived calls from the 5' RACE reads in MiXCR, one entry per CDR3 protein. The data contain hundreds of thousands of distinct CDR3 sequences, 52% of them seen just once; the ten biggest clones take up roughly 14%. Sequenced: blood. The receptors were sampled from a woman aged 80 or over in good health.

The genes are TRBV7-9 and TRBJ1-5; 11 bases fit TRBD1. The CDR3 has 17 residues. Germline CDR1 is SEHNR and CDR2 is FQNEAQ (reference sequence). J was trimmed by 2 bases and V by 1 base; bases with no gene match: 4. CDR3 amino acids: CASSLGGQGGGNQPQHF. In nucleotides, the CDR3 is TGTGCCAGCAGCTTAGGGGGACAGGGGGGAGGCAATCAGCCCCAGCATTTT. The variable domain in full, completed from reference TRBV7-9 and TRBJ1-5, reads DTGVSQNPRHKITKRGQNVTFRCDPISEHNRLYWYRQTLGQGPEFLTYFQNEAQLEKSRLLSDRFSAERPKGSFSTLEIQRTEQGDSAMYLCASSLGGQGGGNQPQHFGDGTRLSIL.

This clonotype was seen many times. V is TRBV5-1 and J is TRBJ2-5, with unresolved D. There are 13 residues in the CDR3. Germline V gives CDR1 SGHRS, CDR2 YFSETQ. Trimming left V 2 bases short and J 0 bases short, with 5 bases between. The CDR3 coding sequence is TGCGCCAGCAGCTTAAACCACCAAGAGACCCAGTACTTC. Translation: CASSLNHQETQYF.

V gene TRBV15 combines with J gene TRBJ1-2; D ambiguous. The CDR3 has 14 amino acids. Looked up from germline, CDR1 is LNHNV and CDR2 is YYDKDF (reference sequence). Trimming shortened V by 0 bases and J by 3 bases, and 8 bases separated the two germline ends. Written as DNA, the CDR3 is TGTGCCACCAGCAGAGACAGGTGGGACTATGGCTACACCTTC. This codes for CATSRDRWDYGYTF.

The chain employs TRBV2 and TRBJ1-1, with D unresolved. V gave up 4 bases and J gave up 1 base, with 10 bases separating them. Germline V gene sequence: CDR1 SNHLY, CDR2 FYNNEI. The CDR3 covers 14 residues. CDR3 region: CASSAFQTNTEAFF. In nucleotides, the CDR3 is TGTGCCAGCAGTGCTTTTCAGACGAACACTGAAGCTTTCTTT.

V usage is TRBV7-2 and J usage is TRBJ2-3; TRBD2 aligns across 10 bases. Germline CDR1 SGHTA, CDR2 FQGNSA. V gave up 4 bases and J gave up 6 bases; unmatched junction bases: 16. The CDR3 sequence is 18 residues long. CDR3 DNA: TGTGCCAGCAGCTCGTGGGGTAGACTAGCGGGCCGGAGGGATACGCAGTATTTT. Translating it yields CASSSWGRLAGRRDTQYF.

The chain couples TRBV29-1 to TRBJ2-7; the match to TRBD1 covers 7 bases. The CDR3 runs to 14 residues. Trimming at V came to 4 bases and at J to 6 bases, leaving 12 bases not matched to a gene. Germline V gene data show CDR1 as SQVTM and CDR2 as ANQGSEA. The DNA for the CDR3 is TGCAGCGTTGGAAGTCAACAGGGGACCTGCGAGCAGTACTTC. This codes for CSVGSQQGTCEQYF.

The CDR3 protein is CASSPRTSESKEQFF. The CDR3 nucleotides are TGTGCCAGCTCACCAAGGACTAGCGAGTCAAAAGAGCAGTTCTTC. The chain joins TRBV18 to TRBJ2-1; 9 bases match TRBD2. With 2 bases clipped from V and 10 bases from J, the junction kept 9 bases outside the gene matches. Germline CDR1 and CDR2: KGHSH and LQKENI. The CDR3 sequence is 15 residues long. Full variable domain (rest looked up from reference TRBV18 and TRBJ2-1): NAGVMQNPRHLVRRRGQEARLRCSPMKGHSHVYWYRQLPEEGLKFMVYLQKENIIDESGMPKERFSAEFPKEGPSILRIQQVVRGDSAAYFCASSPRTSESKEQFFGPGTRLTVL.

This clonotype appeared a few times. CDR3 in amino acids: CASSGGQANYGYTF. The CDR3 region has the DNA TGTGCCAGCAGCGGGGGACAGGCTAACTATGGCTACACCTTC. The V and J genes are TRBV9 and TRBJ1-2; 8 positions agree with TRBD1. After removal of 3 bases from V and 0 bases from J, the junction contained 1 base not matched to a gene. This CDR3 has 14 residues. Germline CDR1 and CDR2: SGDLS and YYNGEE.

The sample holds many counts of this clonotype. The chain links TRBV18 to TRBJ2-3; 12 bases line up with TRBD1. The CDR3 loop spans 16 amino acids. CDR1 is KGHSH, CDR2 LQKENI, per germline. V gave up 5 bases and J gave up 4 bases; unmatched junction bases: 7. CDR3 DNA sequence: TGTGCCAGCTCATCACTCGGGACAGGGGGCCCAGATACGCAGTATTTT. Translated: CASSSLGTGGPDTQYF.

This clonotype was recorded only once. A clone one base away is much larger, so this may be a read error. The chain carries TRBV4-2 and TRBJ2-1; 11 nucleotides line up with TRBD2. The J call could be wrong; TRBJ2-7 is a better fit for the DNA end. CDR3 size: 17 residues. CDR1 is LGHNA, CDR2 YNFKEQ, per germline. In DNA, the CDR3 is TGTGCCAGCAGGATACTAGCGGGAGAGAATTTATACAATGAGCAGTACTTC. Its translation is CASRILAGENLYNEQYF.

The chain couples TRBV6-2 or TRBV6-3 to TRBJ2-5, with 8 bases lining up with TRBD2. With 5 bases clipped from V and 11 bases from J, the junction kept 16 bases outside the gene matches. Germline V gives CDR1 MNHEY, CDR2 SVGEGT. This CDR3 is 15 amino acids long. In DNA form, the CDR3 reads TGTGCCAGCAGTGCTCCTAGCGGGCGACTGAATGAGCAGTACTTC. Protein sequence: CASSAPSGRLNEQYF.

This clonotype was found many times. V gene TRBV24-1 combines with J gene TRBJ2-5; D is ambiguous. The CDR3 consists of 12 residues. The germline V gene encodes CDR1 KGHDR and CDR2 SFDVKD. V shed 3 bases and J shed 5 bases, with 6 bases lying between them. The CDR3 spells CATSDRTETQYF. DNA of the CDR3: TGTGCCACCAGTGATCGGACGGAGACCCAGTACTTC.

This clonotype was seen at least ten times. The chain uses TRBV29-1 and TRBJ2-5; the D is unclear. The CDR3 length is 12 residues. Germline V gene sequence: CDR1 SQVTM, CDR2 ANQGSEA. V lost 4 bases, J lost 4 bases, and 10 bases lay in between. CDR3 amino acids: CSVADGRETQYF. The CDR3 DNA follows: TGCAGCGTTGCAGACGGACGAGAGACCCAGTACTTC.

At least ten counts were recorded for this clonotype. Its ends do not fully match the called genes, so a read error is possible. This chain links TRBV15 with TRBJ2-6; the D gene is possibly TRBD2 (6 bases). CDR3 length: 17 residues. Germline V lookup: CDR1 LNHNV, CDR2 YYDKDF (reference sequence). CDR3 nucleotides: TGTGCCACCAGCAGACCGACGGGGGTGTCTGGGGCCAATGTCCTGACTTTC. Translated: CATSRPTGVSGANVLTF.

About this clonotype itself: A read error may account for a junction end that differs from germline. The rearrangement joins TRBV7-9 to TRBJ2-1; no reliable D call. From germline, CDR1 is SEHNR and CDR2 FQNEAQ (reference sequence). This CDR3 spans 12 amino acids. Written as DNA, the CDR3 is TGTTCCAGCAGCTTAGAGCTTAGCTCCCAGTTCTTC. It yields the protein CSSSLELSSQFF.

This sequence joins TRBV6-5 and TRBJ2-7; 12 bases match TRBD2. Germline V gene lookup returns CDR1 MNHEY and CDR2 SVGAGI. The junction had 3 bases not matched to a gene; V was cut back by 8 bases and J by 1 base. The CDR3 has 14 amino acids. CDR3 loop: CASWTSGVSYEQYF. DNA of the CDR3: TGTGCCAGCTGGACTAGCGGGGTATCCTACGAGCAGTACTTC.

This clonotype has at least ten counts. The V gene is TRBV18, the J gene TRBJ2-1; 9 positions match TRBD1. Germline values: CDR1 KGHSH, CDR2 LQKENI. This CDR3 is 15 amino acids long. J gave up 9 bases and V 3 bases, and 9 bases lay outside the gene matches. The CDR3 nucleotides are TGTGCCAGCTCACCGATGGACAGGGGAAGGGGTGAGCAGTTCTTC. This translates into CASSPMDRGRGEQFF.

The CDR3 loop is CASSSGRQGGEPQHF. CDR3 DNA sequence: TGTGCCAGTAGTTCGGGGAGACAGGGCGGCGAGCCCCAGCATTTT. The rearrangement uses TRBV19 and TRBJ1-5; 7 bases align to TRBD1. This CDR3 region has 15 residues. With V trimmed by 5 bases and J by 8 bases, 12 bases remained unmatched. Germline V gene data show CDR1 as LNHDA and CDR2 as SQIVND (reference sequence).

The rearrangement uses TRBV20-1 and TRBJ2-7, with D perhaps matching TRBD1 (5 bases). V was clipped by 6 bases and J by 4 bases, with 13 bases between them. The germline V gene encodes CDR1 DFQATT and CDR2 SNEGSKA (reference sequence). The CDR3 extends over 12 amino acids. The CDR3 DNA follows: TGCAGTGCACAAGAGGACACTTACGAGCAGTACTTC. It encodes CSAQEDTYEQYF.

V usage is TRBV5-1 and J usage is TRBJ1-4; D is uncertain. CDR3 length: 16 residues. Germline V gene sequence: CDR1 SGHRS, CDR2 YFSETQ. Trimming shortened V by 0 bases and J by 7 bases, and 16 bases separated the two germline ends. The CDR3 region is CASSLEPTLSTEKLFF. CDR3 DNA: TGCGCCAGCAGCTTGGAGCCGACTCTTTCAACTGAAAAACTGTTTTTT.

This clonotype came up many times. The chain has TRBV9 and TRBJ2-5, with TRBD2 matching over 8 bases. V gave up 0 bases and J gave up 1 base; unmatched junction bases: 8. CDR1 SGDLS and CDR2 YYNGEE come from the germline V gene. The CDR3 extends over 17 amino acids. The CDR3 loop reads CASSVAVSGAIQETQYF. The CDR3 region has the DNA TGTGCCAGCAGCGTAGCGGTTAGCGGGGCTATCCAAGAGACCCAGTACTTC.